A single sample gave rise to the 10 T cell receptor beta chains below, sequenced in a study of shared clonotypes between healthy human individuals. Clones were sequenced by immunoSEQ multiplex PCR, and TCRdb holds only the in-frame ones, with some missing. Among some 2,000,000 clones listed, 90% to 95% were seen once. Sequencing was carried out using naive CD4+ T cells sorted from blood. Documented subset: CD45RA+ positively selected. The receptor set was obtained from a man aged 18-30 years in good health.

The chain is built from TRBV7-8 and TRBJ2-7, with D possibly matching TRBD1 (5 bases). Germline assignment: CDR1 SGHVS and CDR2 FQNEAQ. Trimming removed 2 bases at V and 3 bases at J, with 17 bases between. The CDR3 length is 16 residues. Written as DNA, the CDR3 is TGTGCCAGCAGCTTAATTGCAGTCCCAGGGATCTACGAGCAGTACTTC. Protein: CASSLIAVPGIYEQYF.

The V gene is TRBV5-1, the J gene TRBJ1-2; 9 bases map to TRBD1. Germline loops: CDR1 SGHRS, CDR2 YFSETQ. Trimming at V came to 3 bases and at J to 8 bases, leaving 5 bases not matched to a gene. The CDR3 is 13 amino acids. The CDR3 bases are TGCGCCAGCAGCTGGGGACAGGGCCGAGGCTACACCTTC. It is translated as CASSWGQGRGYTF.

This clone has just one count. J is TRBJ2-2 and V is TRBV2; the D call may be TRBD1 or TRBD2 (5 bases each). Germline CDR1 is SNHLY and CDR2 is FYNNEI. Trimming left V 4 bases short and J 1 base short, with 7 bases between. The CDR3 runs to 14 residues. The CDR3 region is CASSVGRNTGELFF. The CDR3 DNA is TGTGCCAGCAGTGTGGGACGGAACACCGGGGAGCTGTTTTTT.

The rearrangement links TRBV28 to TRBJ2-7, with D tentatively TRBD2 (6 bases). Trimming took off 5 bases at V and 1 base at J, with 12 bases between the two ends. The CDR3 totals 14 residues. Germline assignment: CDR1 MDHEN and CDR2 SYDVKM. For the CDR3, the DNA is TGTGCCAGCAGTCCGAGACTAGTTTCCTACGAGCAGTACTTC. Protein: CASSPRLVSYEQYF.

The rearrangement joins TRBV5-6 to TRBJ2-5, with D perhaps matching TRBD1 (5 bases). V gave up 0 bases and J gave up 5 bases, with 8 bases separating them. Germline lookup yields CDR1 SGHDT and CDR2 YYEEEE. The CDR3 loop spans 13 amino acids. The CDR3 loop is CASSLVGPETQYF. In DNA, the CDR3 is TGTGCCAGCAGCTTGGTGGGGCCGGAGACCCAGTACTTC.

With regard to this clone: The sample has other DNA sequences that encode this CDR3 too. V usage is TRBV29-1 and J usage is TRBJ1-1; D is unresolved. The V end lost 4 bases, the J end lost 2 bases, and 5 bases lay between the germline ends. CDR3 length: 11 residues. CDR1 is SQVTM and CDR2 is ANQGSEA in the germline V gene. The CDR3 loop is CSVVGNTEAFF. As DNA, the CDR3 is TGCAGCGTTGTAGGCAACACTGAAGCTTTCTTT.

The genes are TRBV7-2 and TRBJ2-7; TRBD2 agrees at 11 bases. Germline lookup yields CDR1 SGHTA and CDR2 FQGNSA. The V gene end was trimmed by 5 bases and the J gene end by 6 bases; junction bases not matched to a gene: 6. The CDR3 loop spans 14 amino acids. CDR3 in DNA: TGTGCCAGCAGCACAGGGACTAGCGGATCCGAGCAGTACTTC. Translating it yields CASSTGTSGSEQYF.

The chain employs TRBV6-6 and TRBJ2-1, with 7 bases matching TRBD2. Germline-derived CDR1 and CDR2 are MNHNY and SVGAGI (reference sequence). V shed 7 bases, J shed 8 bases, and the junction held 11 bases outside the gene matches. The CDR3 is made up of 14 amino acids. In nucleotides, the CDR3 is TGTGCCAGCATGAGGGCGGGAGTGTATGATGAGCAGTTCTTC. Translation gives CASMRAGVYDEQFF.

This clone appeared once. J is TRBJ1-2 and V is TRBV6-1; D unresolved. This CDR3 comprises 12 residues. V gave up 4 bases and J gave up 7 bases, with 10 bases separating them. Germline CDR1 and CDR2: MNHNS and SASEGT. The CDR3 spells CASSVGVFGYTF. Written as DNA, the CDR3 is TGTGCCAGCAGTGTAGGAGTATTTGGCTACACCTTC.

In the case of this clone: Different DNA sequences within this sample yield the same CDR3. J is TRBJ1-2 and V is TRBV6-5; 8 nucleotides agree with TRBD1. Per the germline V gene, CDR1 is MNHEY and CDR2 is SVGAGI. This CDR3 has 13 residues. With 6 bases clipped from V and 4 bases from J, the junction kept 4 bases outside the gene matches. CDR3 DNA sequence: TGTGCCAGCAGACCTACAGGGGGCTATGGCTACACCTTC. Translating gives CASRPTGGYGYTF.